The next 25 T cell receptor beta chains were all read from a single sample in a study of patients and donors after allogeneic stem cell transplantation. TCRdb re-derived calls from the RT-PCR reads in MiXCR, one entry per CDR3 protein. The sample carries more than 850,000 distinct CDR3 sequences, roughly 18% recorded once. Sequencing was done on a sample of blood, either unsorted or a sorted T cell fraction (not recorded which). The receptor source for this set is a human donor who was either an allogeneic HSCT recipient or a stem cell or donor lymphocyte infusion donor (not recorded which). It is not recorded whose cells these are; they may come from a transplant donor.

This clonotype was detected only a few times. V and J are TRBV7-2 and TRBJ1-2, with 7 bases aligning to TRBD1. The J segment lost 7 bases and the V segment lost 2 bases, leaving 13 bases of the junction unmatched. This CDR3 is 16 amino acids long. CDR1 SGHTA and CDR2 FQGNSA come from the germline V gene. This chain's CDR3 is CASSLQLTGEVRGYTF. The CDR3 DNA follows: TGTGCCAGCAGCTTACAGCTAACAGGGGAGGTTCGTGGCTACACCTTC.

This clonotype was seen at least ten times. This chain links TRBV4-3 with TRBJ1-1; D not certain. The CDR3 has 13 amino acids. The V and J ends lost 0 bases and 3 bases respectively, with 5 bases between them. Germline V CDR1 and CDR2: LGHNA, YSLEER. The CDR3 region has the DNA TGCGCCAGCAGCCAAGATTCCGACACTGAAGCTTTCTTT. This gives the protein CASSQDSDTEAFF.

Only a few counts were recorded for this clonotype. The rearrangement uses TRBV6-5 and TRBJ2-1, with TRBD1 matching over 8 bases. Germline lookup yields CDR1 MNHEY and CDR2 SVGAGI. J lost 11 bases, V lost 0 bases, and 6 bases had no gene match. The CDR3 extends over 14 amino acids. CDR3 sequence reads: CASSYSTGALQQFF. Written as DNA, the CDR3 is TGTGCCAGCAGTTACTCGACAGGGGCCCTCCAGCAGTTCTTC.

This clonotype has only a few counts. The chain has TRBV24-1 and TRBJ2-3; D is unclear. Germline CDR1 KGHDR, CDR2 SFDVKD. The CDR3 runs 14 residues. V was trimmed by 2 bases and J by 0 bases, leaving 5 bases between them. In DNA, the CDR3 is TGTGCCACCAGTGATTGGGTCAGCACAGATACGCAGTATTTT. Translation gives CATSDWVSTDTQYF.

In its sample, this clonotype was seen a few times. The chain recombines TRBV5-1 with TRBJ2-4; 8 bases are shared with TRBD2. Trimming took 1 base from V and 3 from J; bases not matched to a gene: 6. Germline values: CDR1 SGHRS, CDR2 YFSETQ. The CDR3 is 16 residues long. CDR3 loop: CASSLYRGGLKNIQYF. CDR3 sequence (DNA): TGCGCCAGCAGCTTGTATCGGGGGGGGCTCAAAAACATTCAGTACTTC.

This clonotype has only a few counts. V and J are TRBV6-1 and TRBJ1-6; TRBD1 aligns across 10 bases. This CDR3 is built from 15 residues. Per germline, CDR1 MNHNS and CDR2 SASEGT. V lost 7 bases, J lost 11 bases, and 11 bases stayed unmatched. The CDR3 loop reads CASTKTGGRWAPLHF. As DNA, the CDR3 is TGTGCCAGCACCAAGACAGGGGGCAGGTGGGCACCCCTCCACTTT.

This clonotype came up a few times. The chain links TRBV9 to TRBJ2-2, with 10 bases identical to TRBD2. This CDR3 comprises 18 residues. The trim removed 1 base at V and 4 bases at J, leaving 10 bases unmatched. The V gene's germline CDR1 is SGDLS and CDR2 YYNGEE. CDR3 residues: CASSVRLAGVSGTGELFF. CDR3 DNA sequence: TGTGCCAGCAGCGTACGGCTAGCGGGGGTGTCTGGCACCGGGGAGCTGTTTTTT. The full variable domain, its missing parts supplied by reference TRBV9 and TRBJ2-2, is DSGVTQTPKHLITATGQRVTLRCSPRSGDLSVYWYQQSLDQGLQFLIQYYNGEERAKGNILERFSAQQFPDLHSELNLSSLELGDSALYFCASSVRLAGVSGTGELFFGEGSRLTVL.

This chain connects TRBV24-1 to TRBJ2-3; TRBD2 matches 9 bases. The germline CDR1 and CDR2 sequences are KGHDR and SFDVKD. The CDR3 is made up of 15 amino acids. Trimming took 5 bases from V and 0 from J; bases not matched to a gene: 2. CDR3 sequence reads: CATSGSGSSTDTQYF. The CDR3 DNA reads as TGTGCCACCAGTGGTAGCGGGAGTAGCACAGATACGCAGTATTTT.

Of note for this clonotype: This may stem from a read error, because a much larger clone lies one nucleotide away. This chain connects TRBV6-2 or TRBV6-3 to TRBJ1-2; perhaps TRBD1 as D (5 bases). Trimming cost V 0 bases and J 4 bases, with 6 bases left between them. Germline CDR1 and CDR2: MNHEY and SVGEGT. The CDR3 is 13 amino acids. In DNA form, the CDR3 reads TGTGCCAGCAGTTACTCGGGGACCTATGGCTACACCTTC. Translation: CASSYSGTYGYTF.

The chain links TRBV4-1 to TRBJ2-1; 11 bases match TRBD2. Germline V gene data show CDR1 as MGHRA and CDR2 as YSYEKL. There are 17 residues in the CDR3. With 3 bases clipped from V and 4 bases from J, the junction kept 8 bases outside the gene matches. The CDR3 region is CASSQPHSGRGYNEQFF. DNA for the CDR3: TGCGCCAGCAGCCAGCCCCATAGCGGGAGGGGGTACAATGAGCAGTTCTTC.

V usage is TRBV2 and J usage is TRBJ1-1; 7 positions agree with TRBD1. The V gene end was trimmed by 6 bases and the J gene end by 7 bases; junction bases not matched to a gene: 11. Germline V lookup: CDR1 SNHLY, CDR2 FYNNEI. The CDR3 is made up of 14 amino acids. CDR3 residues: CASSPGTVTLEAFF. CDR3 DNA: TGTGCCAGCAGCCCGGGGACAGTAACACTTGAAGCTTTCTTT.

This clonotype was counted at least ten times. The J gene is TRBJ1-2, the V gene TRBV4-1; 7 nucleotides match TRBD1. CDR1 is MGHRA, CDR2 YSYEKL, per germline. With V trimmed by 1 base and J by 6 bases, 17 bases remained unmatched. The CDR3 is made up of 18 amino acids. CDR3 sequence reads: CASSQGTGDRKNLDGYTF. The CDR3 DNA follows: TGCGCCAGCAGCCAAGGGACAGGCGATCGCAAGAATCTGGATGGCTACACCTTC.

V gene TRBV12-3 or TRBV12-4 combines with J gene TRBJ1-1, with TRBD1 matching over 7 bases. The CDR3 length is 12 residues. Trimming at V came to 6 bases and at J to 7 bases, leaving 5 bases not matched to a gene. CDR3 loop: CASSRTGIEAFF. CDR3 DNA: TGTGCCAGCAGCCGGACAGGTATTGAAGCTTTCTTT.

The V gene is TRBV12-3 or TRBV12-4, the J gene TRBJ2-3, with 8 bases fitting TRBD2. V shed 4 bases, J shed 3 bases, and the junction held 12 bases outside the gene matches. The CDR3 extends over 17 amino acids. The CDR3 coding sequence is TGTGCCAGCAGTTCCCCGACTAGCGCTACGGTAACAGATACGCAGTATTTT. It encodes CASSSPTSATVTDTQYF.

The rearrangement links TRBV5-1 to TRBJ1-6, with TRBD1 as a possible D gene (6 bases). The CDR3 extends over 14 amino acids. Trimming removed 3 bases from V and 8 bases from J, with 12 bases in between. CDR1 is SGHRS, CDR2 YFSETQ, per germline. CDR3 sequence reads: CASSSHREDSPLHF. In DNA form, the CDR3 reads TGCGCCAGCAGCTCTCACAGGGAAGATTCACCCCTCCACTTT.

Only a few counts were recorded for this clonotype. The rearrangement links TRBV5-5 to TRBJ2-1; no clear D gene. The CDR3 is 12 residues long. With 0 bases removed from V and 7 bases from J, the gap between germline ends came to 5 bases. The germline gives CDR1 SGHKS, CDR2 YYEKEE (reference sequence). The CDR3 sequence is CASSLVPNEQFF. The DNA of the CDR3 is TGTGCCAGCAGCTTGGTACCTAATGAGCAGTTCTTC. The full variable domain, rest sourced from reference TRBV5-5 and TRBJ2-1, is DAGVTQSPTHLIKTRGQQVTLRCSPISGHKSVSWYQQVLGQGPQFIFQYYEKEERGRGNFPDRFSARQFPNYSSELNVNALLLGDSALYLCASSLVPNEQFFGPGTRLTVL.

V is TRBV6-5 and J is TRBJ1-6; unclear D gene. V was shortened by 0 bases and J by 7 bases, with 10 bases between the two germline ends. From germline, CDR1 is MNHEY and CDR2 SVGAGI. The CDR3 totals 15 residues. The CDR3 DNA reads as TGTGCCAGCAGTTACTCGAGTACCCGGAATTCACCCCTCCACTTT. It translates to CASSYSSTRNSPLHF.

The rearrangement uses TRBV10-3 and TRBJ2-7; D unclear. Germline lookup yields CDR1 ENHRY and CDR2 SYGVKD. Trimming cost V 1 base and J 2 bases, with 9 bases left between them. There are 14 residues in the CDR3. The CDR3 nucleotides are TGTGCCATCAGTGAGTTTAGCAGAGCCTACGAGCAGTACTTC. Translation gives CAISEFSRAYEQYF.

CDR3 sequence: CASSGGGTRKVTDTQYF. The CDR3 coding sequence is TGTGCCAGCAGTGGAGGAGGGACTAGAAAAGTAACAGATACGCAGTATTTT. The chain employs TRBV2 and TRBJ2-3, with 8 bases matching TRBD2. V was pared by 4 bases and J by 3 bases, with 12 bases of the junction left unmatched. The CDR3 totals 17 residues. CDR1 and CDR2 (germline): SNHLY, FYNNEI.

The J gene is TRBJ2-1, the V gene TRBV7-9, with TRBD1 matching 8 bases. The CDR3 has 16 amino acids. The junction had 6 bases not matched to a gene; V was cut back by 5 bases and J by 0 bases. Germline CDR1 SEHNR, CDR2 FQNEAQ (reference sequence). The CDR3 DNA reads as TGTGCCAGCAGCGGATACAGGGGGTCCTCCTACAATGAGCAGTTCTTC. Amino acid sequence: CASSGYRGSSYNEQFF.

This chain joins TRBV7-9 and TRBJ2-7; possible D gene TRBD1, 5 bases. The CDR3 has 14 residues. In germline, CDR1 is SEHNR, CDR2 FQNEAQ (reference sequence). Trimming left V 0 bases short and J 7 bases short, with 13 bases between. As DNA, the CDR3 is TGTGCCAGCAGCTTAGCTGAGATAGCAGGGGAGCAGTACTTC. This gives the protein CASSLAEIAGEQYF. Together with reference TRBV7-9 and TRBJ2-7, the CDR3 gives the full variable domain: DTGVSQNPRHKITKRGQNVTFRCDPISEHNRLYWYRQTLGQGPEFLTYFQNEAQLEKSRLLSDRFSAERPKGSFSTLEIQRTEQGDSAMYLCASSLAEIAGEQYFGPGTRLTVT.

This rearrangement joins TRBV6-1 to TRBJ2-7, with a weak D call TRBD1 (6 bases). V lost 4 bases and J lost 0, with 13 bases in between. The CDR3 has 15 residues. In germline, CDR1 is MNHNS, CDR2 SASEGT. In DNA, the CDR3 is TGTGCCAGCAGTGTCCCAGGGGCATTCTCCTACGAGCAGTACTTC. Encoded protein: CASSVPGAFSYEQYF.

This clonotype was detected a few times. The V and J genes are TRBV20-1 and TRBJ2-4; D is uncertain. The CDR3 extends over 12 amino acids. From germline, CDR1 is DFQATT and CDR2 SNEGSKA (reference sequence). The CDR3, as DNA: TGCAGCCTTATCGGAGCCAAAAACATTCAGTACTTC. Its translation is CSLIGAKNIQYF.

Many counts were recorded for this clonotype. The V and J genes are TRBV5-6 and TRBJ1-1, with a tentative D call TRBD1 (5 bases). CDR1 is SGHDT, CDR2 YYEEEE, per germline. The ends were cut back, 1 base at V and 2 bases at J, with 9 bases in the middle. This CDR3 contains 14 residues. Written as DNA, the CDR3 is TGTGCCAGCAGCTTGTTAAGGGACAACACTGAAGCTTTCTTT. This encodes CASSLLRDNTEAFF.

The chain uses TRBV7-8 and TRBJ2-7; D perhaps matches TRBD1 (6 bases). This CDR3 is 17 amino acids long. The germline V gene has CDR1 SGHVS and CDR2 FQNEAQ. V lost 0 bases, J lost 2 bases, and 17 bases lay in between. CDR3 nucleotide sequence: TGTGCCAGCAGCTTAGCGCGGCTGGGACATGGGGCCTACGAGCAGTACTTC. Its protein product is CASSLARLGHGAYEQYF.